This record concerns one T cell receptor beta chain sequence. The record originates from a study of blood T cell repertoires in COVID-19. Study in general: Italy, Spain and the United States were the sources of the convalescent and acute COVID-19 samples.

The CDR3 spans 14 residues. Germline V gives CDR1 MNHEY, CDR2 SVGAGI. Libraries were prepared by immunoSEQ multiplex PCR; TCRdb keeps only in-frame clonotypes and omits some of them. The table includes around 130,000 clones, 84% detected once. This TCR derives from a human donor in a cohort sampled during active COVID-19. The chain joins TRBV6-5 to TRBJ1-4; no definite D call. The sequenced sample consisted of peripheral blood. The CDR3 DNA reads TGTTTCACCTCTGAGGGCAGTTCTAATGAAAAACTGTTTTTT. It codes for CFTSEGSSNEKLFF.